Sequencing of this TCR beta chain was carried out in a study of blood T cells in healthy people across ages. A second PCR, run for about 6 to 11 cycles, used a sample-barcoded 5' primer plus a J-beta primer mix. TCRdb fed the 5' RACE reads into MiXCR, producing one record per CDR3 protein. The profile shows about 1.4 million distinct CDR3 sequences, approximately 63% of them singletons. This clonotype was observed a handful of times. The CDR3 runs to 17 residues. The J segment lost 0 bases and the V segment lost 6 bases, leaving 12 bases of the junction unmatched. CDR1 DFQATT and CDR2 SNEGSKA come from the germline V gene (reference sequence).

What was sequenced was blood. The J gene is TRBJ1-1, the V gene TRBV20-1; 11 bases line up with TRBD1. This receptor was obtained from a man aged 18 to 30 in good health. This CDR3 is CSAGQGAISFMNTEAFF. The CDR3 bases are TGCAGTGCAGGACAGGGGGCGATTTCTTTTATGAACACTGAAGCTTTCTTT.